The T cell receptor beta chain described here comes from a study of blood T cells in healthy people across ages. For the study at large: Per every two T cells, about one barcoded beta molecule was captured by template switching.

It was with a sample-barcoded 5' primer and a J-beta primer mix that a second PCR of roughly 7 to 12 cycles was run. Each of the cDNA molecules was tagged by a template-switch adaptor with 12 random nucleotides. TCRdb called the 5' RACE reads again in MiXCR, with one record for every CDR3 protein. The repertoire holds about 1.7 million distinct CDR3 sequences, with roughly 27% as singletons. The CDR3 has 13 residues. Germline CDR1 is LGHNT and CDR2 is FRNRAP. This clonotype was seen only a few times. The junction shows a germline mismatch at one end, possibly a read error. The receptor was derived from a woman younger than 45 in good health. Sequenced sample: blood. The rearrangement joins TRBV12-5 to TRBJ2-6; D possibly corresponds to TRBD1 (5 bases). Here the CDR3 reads CASGPSGANVPTF. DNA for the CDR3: TGTGCTAGTGGTCCCTCTGGGGCCAACGTCCCGACTTTC.